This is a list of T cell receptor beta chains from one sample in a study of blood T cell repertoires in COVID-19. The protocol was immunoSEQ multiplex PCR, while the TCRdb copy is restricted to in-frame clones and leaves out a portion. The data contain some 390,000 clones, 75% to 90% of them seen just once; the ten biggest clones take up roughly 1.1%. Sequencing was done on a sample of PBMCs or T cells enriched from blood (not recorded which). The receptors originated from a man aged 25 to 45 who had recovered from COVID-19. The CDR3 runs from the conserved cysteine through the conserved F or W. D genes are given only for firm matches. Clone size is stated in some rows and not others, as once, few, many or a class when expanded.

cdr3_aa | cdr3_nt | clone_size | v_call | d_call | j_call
CASSLGATGDIFAGQPQHF | TGTGCCAGCAGCTTAGGAGCGACAGGGGATATTTTCGCGGGTCAGCCCCAGCATTTT | . | TRBV7-9 | TRBD1 | TRBJ1-5
CASSTSGEQYF | TGTGCCAGCAGCACCTCGGGCGAGCAGTACTTC | . | TRBV12-3/TRBV12-4 | . | TRBJ2-7
CASSELTGGSPLHF | TGCGCCAGCAGTGAGTTGACAGGGGGTTCACCCCTCCACTTT | few | TRBV10-1 | TRBD1 | TRBJ1-6
CATSDSTGGETQYF | TGTGCCACCAGTGATAGTACAGGGGGTGAGACCCAGTACTTC | . | TRBV24-1 | TRBD1 | TRBJ2-5
CASSVWDRESSGNTIYF | TGTGCCAGCAGTGTATGGGACAGGGAGTCGTCTGGAAACACCATATATTTT | . | TRBV6-1 | TRBD1 | TRBJ1-3
CASSLGQGPYEQYF | TGTGCCAGCAGTTTGGGACAGGGTCCCTACGAGCAGTACTTC | . | TRBV27 | TRBD1 | TRBJ2-7
CASSQVGVGKTQYF | TGCGCCAGCAGCCAAGTAGGGGTTGGAAAGACCCAGTACTTC | . | TRBV4-1 | . | TRBJ2-5
CASSLGGFKGAVAF | TGTGCCAGCAGTTTAGGGGGCTTCAAGGGGGCGGTAGCCTTT | . | TRBV27 | TRBD1 | TRBJ1-1
CASSVDSRTETQYF | TGTGCCAGCAGCGTGGACTCCCGAACGGAGACCCAGTACTTC | . | TRBV9 | . | TRBJ2-5
CASRSSGDNEQFF | TGTGCCAGCAGGTCTAGCGGGGACAATGAGCAGTTCTTC | once | TRBV27 | TRBD2 | TRBJ2-1
CASSPAGRPYNEQFF | TGTGCCAGCAGCCCAGCGGGGAGACCCTACAATGAGCAGTTCTTC | . | TRBV3-1/TRBV3-2 | TRBD2 | TRBJ2-1